A selection of T cell receptor beta chains follows, all from one sample in a study of regulatory T cells in long-lasting Graves disease. MiXCR was run by TCRdb on the multiplex PCR reads, yielding one entry per CDR3 protein. The sample yields about 470,000 distinct CDR3 sequences, about 16% seen once. This sample also belongs to another study, concerning T cells in Graves' hyperthyroidism and ophthalmopathy.

The sample here was peripheral blood mononuclear cells (PBMCs), taken at new diagnosis, from a patient treated with antithyroid drugs. All receptors derive from a young woman with Graves disease. Both conserved end residues are part of each CDR3. A D gene is named only where the DNA matches it firmly. The size entry is marked missing in some rows and otherwise reads once, few, many or a size class.

d_call: NA
clone_size: NA
v_call: TRBV10-2
j_call: TRBJ2-4
cdr3_nt: TGCGCCAGCAAGGGGCACGGCGGGGAAACCATTCAGTACTTC
cdr3_aa: CASKGHGGETIQYF

d_call: NA
clone_size: few
v_call: TRBV30
j_call: TRBJ1-3
cdr3_nt: TGTGCCTGGAGTTGGGGGTCGGGAAACACCATATATTTT
cdr3_aa: CAWSWGSGNTIYF

d_call: TRBD1
clone_size: many
v_call: TRBV29-1
j_call: TRBJ1-1
cdr3_nt: TGCAGCGTCGGACAGGGAAACACTGAAGCTTTCTTT
cdr3_aa: CSVGQGNTEAFF

d_call: NA
clone_size: few
v_call: TRBV5-1
j_call: TRBJ2-5
cdr3_nt: TGCGCCAGCAGCTTGGCCAACGGCCTACTTCAAGAGACCCAGTACTTC
cdr3_aa: CASSLANGLLQETQYF

d_call: NA
clone_size: many
v_call: TRBV6-2/TRBV6-3
j_call: TRBJ2-3
cdr3_nt: TGTGCCAGCAGTTACGTCGCAGACACAGATACGCAGTATTTT
cdr3_aa: CASSYVADTDTQYF

d_call: NA
clone_size: NA
v_call: TRBV11-1
j_call: TRBJ1-1
cdr3_nt: TGTGCCAGCAGCTTATCGGGTGAAGCTTTCTTT
cdr3_aa: CASSLSGEAFF

d_call: NA
clone_size: many
v_call: TRBV11-3
j_call: TRBJ2-2
cdr3_nt: TGTGCCAGCAGCTTAGGATGGCGGAACTACGGAGCCGGGGAGCTGTTTTTT
cdr3_aa: CASSLGWRNYGAGELFF

d_call: TRBD1
clone_size: few
v_call: TRBV5-5
j_call: TRBJ1-2
cdr3_nt: TGTGCCAGCAGCACTTTTCCCGGGACAGGGAAGCTAAACTATGGCTACACCTTC
cdr3_aa: CASSTFPGTGKLNYGYTF

d_call: NA
clone_size: NA
v_call: TRBV24-1
j_call: TRBJ2-5
cdr3_nt: TGTGCCACCAGTGATCCAGCTACCGCGGGAGAGACCCAGTACTTC
cdr3_aa: CATSDPATAGETQYF

d_call: NA
clone_size: few
v_call: TRBV6-1
j_call: TRBJ2-1
cdr3_nt: TGTGCCAGCAGTTCCGTTAGTTCCTACAATGAGCAGTTCTTC
cdr3_aa: CASSSVSSYNEQFF

d_call: NA
clone_size: NA
v_call: TRBV2
j_call: TRBJ2-4
cdr3_nt: TGTGCCAGCAGTGTGGAGGGAACGAACATTCAGTACTTC
cdr3_aa: CASSVEGTNIQYF

d_call: NA
clone_size: NA
v_call: TRBV6-1
j_call: TRBJ2-7
cdr3_nt: TGTGCCAGTCTGGGGGTCTCCTACGAGCAGTACTTC
cdr3_aa: CASLGVSYEQYF

d_call: NA
clone_size: NA
v_call: TRBV12-5
j_call: TRBJ2-1
cdr3_nt: TGTGCTAGTGGTTTGTCTGGGGATGAGCAGTTCTTC
cdr3_aa: CASGLSGDEQFF

d_call: NA
clone_size: NA
v_call: TRBV20-1
j_call: TRBJ1-2
cdr3_nt: TGCAGTGCTAGGTTACCATCATTTAACTATGGCTACACCTTC
cdr3_aa: CSARLPSFNYGYTF

d_call: NA
clone_size: many
v_call: TRBV11-1
j_call: TRBJ2-5
cdr3_nt: TGTGCCAGCAGCTCCCGCGGGATATCAGGAGAGACCCAGTACTTC
cdr3_aa: CASSSRGISGETQYF

d_call: NA
clone_size: NA
v_call: TRBV7-8
j_call: TRBJ1-1
cdr3_nt: TGTGCCAGCAGCTTATTGGACGTACGGGCCACCGAAGCTTTCTTT
cdr3_aa: CASSLLDVRATEAFF

d_call: NA
clone_size: many
v_call: TRBV2
j_call: TRBJ1-2
cdr3_nt: TGTGCCAGCAGTGTCAACAGGGAAGGGACCTATGGCTACACCTTC
cdr3_aa: CASSVNREGTYGYTF

d_call: NA
clone_size: many
v_call: TRBV13
j_call: TRBJ2-7
cdr3_nt: TGTGCCAGCAGCTTCTCCTCGTACTACGAGCAGTACTTC
cdr3_aa: CASSFSSYYEQYF

d_call: NA
clone_size: NA
v_call: TRBV20-1
j_call: TRBJ2-4
cdr3_nt: TGCAGTGCTCTCCGGCTCCACAGGGTGAAAAACATTCAGTACTTC
cdr3_aa: CSALRLHRVKNIQYF

d_call: TRBD2
clone_size: many
v_call: TRBV2
j_call: TRBJ2-3
cdr3_nt: TGTGCCAGCAGGGAGACTAGCGGTTGGCCGGATACGCAGTATTTT
cdr3_aa: CASRETSGWPDTQYF

d_call: NA
clone_size: few
v_call: TRBV5-1
j_call: TRBJ1-1
cdr3_nt: TGCGCCAGCAGCTTGTATTGGTCGGGGGACACTGAAGCTTTCTTT
cdr3_aa: CASSLYWSGDTEAFF

d_call: NA
clone_size: few
v_call: TRBV7-2
j_call: TRBJ2-7
cdr3_nt: TGTGCCAGCAGCTTATCTCCGCATGGAGGGGACGAGCAGTACTTC
cdr3_aa: CASSLSPHGGDEQYF

d_call: NA
clone_size: many
v_call: TRBV6-5
j_call: TRBJ2-3
cdr3_nt: TGTGCCAGCAGTTACTCGACGCTGAGCAGCACAGATACGCAGTATTTT
cdr3_aa: CASSYSTLSSTDTQYF

d_call: NA
clone_size: many
v_call: TRBV10-3
j_call: TRBJ1-1
cdr3_nt: TGTGCCATCAGTGAGAGGCAGGCCGACAGGAACACTGAAGCTTTCTTT
cdr3_aa: CAISERQADRNTEAFF

d_call: NA
clone_size: many
v_call: TRBV4-2
j_call: TRBJ1-6
cdr3_nt: TGTGCCAGCTGCCAGGGTTACGATAATTCACCCCTCCACTTT
cdr3_aa: CASCQGYDNSPLHF

d_call: TRBD1
clone_size: many
v_call: TRBV7-9
j_call: TRBJ1-3
cdr3_nt: TGTGCCAGCAGCCCCCCGGGACAGCTCTCTGGAAACACCATATATTTT
cdr3_aa: CASSPPGQLSGNTIYF

d_call: NA
clone_size: few
v_call: TRBV13
j_call: TRBJ2-7
cdr3_nt: TGTGCCAGCAGCTTAGGTTCTCGCGGGCAGTACTTC
cdr3_aa: CASSLGSRGQYF

d_call: NA
clone_size: many
v_call: TRBV5-1
j_call: TRBJ2-2
cdr3_nt: TGCGCCAGCAGCTTGGACAGGTCATACACCGGGGAGCTGTTTTTT
cdr3_aa: CASSLDRSYTGELFF

d_call: NA
clone_size: many
v_call: TRBV20-1
j_call: TRBJ2-7
cdr3_nt: TGCAGTGCTCCACCCATTTCAGCGGGTCCAATCTACGAGCAGTACTTC
cdr3_aa: CSAPPISAGPIYEQYF

d_call: NA
clone_size: many
v_call: TRBV13
j_call: TRBJ2-1
cdr3_nt: TGTGCCAGCAGCTCTAAGGGAGCGTTTGGTGAGCAGTTCTTC
cdr3_aa: CASSSKGAFGEQFF

d_call: TRBD2
clone_size: NA
v_call: TRBV18
j_call: TRBJ2-4
cdr3_nt: TGTGCCAGCTCACCCCCGGGACTAGCGGGAGGAGCGGCCAAAAACATTCAGTACTTC
cdr3_aa: CASSPPGLAGGAAKNIQYF

d_call: TRBD2
clone_size: few
v_call: TRBV4-1
j_call: TRBJ2-7
cdr3_nt: TGCGCCAGCAGCCAGGCCTCCGGGACTAGCGGGAGAATATACGAGCAGTACTTC
cdr3_aa: CASSQASGTSGRIYEQYF

d_call: TRBD1
clone_size: few
v_call: TRBV5-1
j_call: TRBJ2-5
cdr3_nt: TGCGCCAGCAGCGCCGGGACAGGAACTCAAGAGACCCAGTACTTC
cdr3_aa: CASSAGTGTQETQYF

d_call: TRBD2
clone_size: NA
v_call: TRBV27
j_call: TRBJ2-1
cdr3_nt: TGTGCCAGCAGTCTTGGCGGGAGGTTGTACAATGAGCAGTTCTTC
cdr3_aa: CASSLGGRLYNEQFF